This TCR beta chain is from a study of blood T cells in healthy people across ages. Study-wide results and caveats: Diversity was higher, and naive CD4+ cells more numerous, in long-lived donors than in aged donors.

A second PCR, run for roughly 7 to 11 cycles, used a sample-barcoded 5' primer plus a J-beta primer mix. TCRdb re-derived calls from the 5' RACE reads in MiXCR, one entry per CDR3 protein. The sample includes 800,000 or so distinct CDR3 sequences, less than 80% of them seen just once. There were at least 5 micrograms of total RNA extracted from every sample. As regards this clonotype: The antigen remains unidentified.

CDR3 size: 16 residues. V lost 3 bases and J lost 5, with 19 bases in between. Germline lookup yields CDR1 MDHEN and CDR2 SYDVKM. The sample consisted of blood. The chain links TRBV28 to TRBJ2-5; the D gene is possibly TRBD1 (6 bases). This TCR derives from a man in his thirties or forties in good health. The CDR3 DNA reads as TGTGCCAGCAGTTTGGAGGCTTACAGGGCATTCGAGACCCAGTACTTC. This sequence encodes CASSLEAYRAFETQYF.